Listed below are T cell receptor beta chains from one sample, sequenced in a study of blood T cell repertoires in COVID-19. The repertoire was sequenced with immunoSEQ multiplex PCR; TCRdb's copy has only in-frame clones and lacks some. The sample has roughly 110,000 clones; around 75% are singletons. Material for sequencing was peripheral blood. The receptors derive from a human donor with acute or convalescent COVID-19. The donor label of this sample is uncertain. Each CDR3 is given with its conserved first and last residue. Each record gives: V gene, J gene, CDR3 protein.

TRBV5-1	TRBJ1-1	CASTNTGATTEAFF
TRBV30	TRBJ1-6	CAWSGGRGGNSPLHF
TRBV18	TRBJ1-1	CASSGDRNTEAFF
TRBV7-6	TRBJ2-2	CASSLFRAGELFF
TRBV6-1	TRBJ2-7	CASSEAGRLSEQYF
TRBV10-3	TRBJ1-6	CAIGTGGSYNSPLHF
TRBV6-5	TRBJ1-3	CASSYSSLRTGNTIYF
TRBV7-9	TRBJ1-1	CASSPGQNTEAFF
TRBV27	TRBJ1-2	CASSLSPTGGDYGYTF
TRBV3-1/TRBV3-2	TRBJ1-2	CASSRRGGAGGAHYGYTF
TRBV5-1	TRBJ2-3	CASSLASLGADTQYF
TRBV18	TRBJ1-5	CASSPGTGQPQHF